These 23 T cell receptor beta chains were all obtained from the same sample, sequenced in a study of shared clonotypes between healthy human individuals. TCRdb's copy holds only in-frame clones and misses some; the assay was immunoSEQ multiplex PCR. The data hold approximately 340,000 clones, with about 74% observed a single time. Sequencing was done on a sample of memory CD4+ T cells sorted from blood. Described subset: CD45RA-negative fraction. The origin of the receptors is a man under 40 in good health.

The chain uses TRBV28 and TRBJ1-1; maybe TRBD1 (6 bases). This CDR3 contains 15 residues. V was shortened by 2 bases and J by 5 bases, with 15 bases between the two germline ends. Germline V gene lookup returns CDR1 MDHEN and CDR2 SYDVKM. The CDR3 reads CASSLVAGAGTEAFF. The CDR3 DNA sequence: TGTGCCAGCAGTTTAGTGGCAGGGGCTGGGACTGAAGCTTTCTTT.

The chain couples TRBV6-6 to TRBJ2-2; 12 nucleotides agree with TRBD2. CDR3 length: 16 amino acids. The V gene end was trimmed by 6 bases and the J gene end by 6 bases; junction bases not matched to a gene: 8. Germline V lookup: CDR1 MNHNY, CDR2 SVGAGI (reference sequence). CDR3 DNA: TGTGCCAGCAGCCCCTCCGGACTAGCGGGATCCGGGGAGCTGTTTTTT. This encodes CASSPSGLAGSGELFF.

This clone was found many times. The chain combines TRBV29-1 with TRBJ1-1; TRBD1 might be the D (5 bases). Trimming shortened V by 5 bases and J by 1 base, and 11 bases separated the two germline ends. The CDR3 is 13 amino acids. The germline gives CDR1 SQVTM, CDR2 ANQGSEA. CDR3 region: CSVSRQWNTEAFF. For the CDR3, the DNA is TGCAGCGTTTCTAGACAGTGGAACACTGAAGCTTTCTTT.

The chain is built from TRBV27 and TRBJ2-6; D uncertain. Trimming removed 5 bases from V and 5 bases from J, with 22 bases in between. The CDR3 runs 18 residues. Germline CDR1 reads MNHEY; CDR2 reads SMNVEV (reference sequence). In nucleotides, the CDR3 is TGTGCCAGCAGTCGGCATGGCTGGCTACAAAGTCGGGCCAACGTCCTGACTTTC. Amino acids: CASSRHGWLQSRANVLTF.

The chain carries TRBV2 and TRBJ2-1; 9 positions match TRBD2. The V segment lost 2 bases and the J segment 7 bases; nucleotides outside the gene matches: 12. The CDR3 spans 17 residues. CDR1 is SNHLY, CDR2 FYNNEI, per germline. Here the CDR3 reads CASSEFGLAGTPNEQFF. The DNA of the CDR3 is TGTGCCAGCAGTGAATTTGGTCTAGCGGGGACCCCAAATGAGCAGTTCTTC.

This chain joins TRBV5-4 and TRBJ1-4, with 9 bases identical to TRBD1. The CDR3 contains 15 residues. V lost 4 bases to trimming and J lost 8 bases; unmatched junction nucleotides: 9. In germline, CDR1 is SGHNT, CDR2 YYREEE (reference sequence). The DNA for the CDR3 is TGTGCCAGCAGCCCGACAGGGGGACGGGGGGAAAAACTGTTTTTT. Its protein is CASSPTGGRGEKLFF.

In its sample, this clone was seen a few times. This chain joins TRBV9 and TRBJ2-5, with D maybe TRBD2 (6 bases). Trimming cost V 0 bases and J 2 bases, with 11 bases left between them. Germline-derived CDR1 and CDR2 are SGDLS and YYNGEE. This CDR3 region has 15 residues. CDR3 in amino acids: CASSVGGVSQETQYF. The CDR3 bases are TGTGCCAGCAGCGTAGGGGGGGTATCACAAGAGACCCAGTACTTC.

This chain links TRBV6-5 with TRBJ2-7; D gene ambiguous. Germline CDR1 reads MNHEY; CDR2 reads SVGAGI. CDR3 size: 14 residues. The V and J ends lost 0 bases and 1 base respectively, with 7 bases between them. CDR3 region: CASSYSTQSYEQYF. The CDR3 DNA sequence: TGTGCCAGCAGTTACTCGACTCAGTCCTACGAGCAGTACTTC.

This clone was recorded a few times. The rearrangement uses TRBV6-1 and TRBJ2-2, with a weak D call TRBD2 (5 bases). V lost 7 bases and J lost 0, with 12 bases in between. The CDR3 covers 15 residues. The germline CDR1 and CDR2 sequences are MNHNS and SASEGT. The CDR3 loop is CASNKEAANTGELFF. The CDR3 nucleotides are TGTGCCAGCAATAAGGAGGCGGCGAACACCGGGGAGCTGTTTTTT.

This chain joins TRBV27 and TRBJ2-5, with 10 bases that match TRBD1. Germline loops: CDR1 MNHEY, CDR2 SMNVEV (reference sequence). V gave up 4 bases and J gave up 5 bases; unmatched junction bases: 10. This CDR3 has 16 amino acids. The CDR3 DNA follows: TGTGCCAGCAGTTCCGGCCGGGACAGGGGTGTGGAGACCCAGTACTTC. Translated: CASSSGRDRGVETQYF.

This rearrangement joins TRBV29-1 to TRBJ2-7, with a weak D call TRBD1 (6 bases). The ends were cut back, 4 bases at V and 2 bases at J, with 15 bases in the middle. The CDR3 runs 14 residues. The germline V gene encodes CDR1 SQVTM and CDR2 ANQGSEA. In DNA, the CDR3 is TGCAGCGTTGCGCCCCAGACAGGACCCTACGAGCAGTACTTC. This translates into CSVAPQTGPYEQYF.

In regard to this clone: Different DNA sequences within this sample yield the same CDR3. This rearrangement joins TRBV5-1 to TRBJ1-4, with 7 bases matching TRBD1. Germline V gene lookup returns CDR1 SGHRS and CDR2 YFSETQ. V lost 0 bases to trimming and J lost 4 bases; unmatched junction nucleotides: 0. The CDR3 runs to 14 residues. Written as DNA, the CDR3 is TGCGCCAGCAGCTTGGGACAGGGTAATGAAAAACTGTTTTTT. Amino acid sequence: CASSLGQGNEKLFF.

The J gene is TRBJ2-4, the V gene TRBV11-2, with a tentative D call TRBD2 (6 bases). The CDR3 loop spans 14 amino acids. In germline, CDR1 is SGHAT, CDR2 FQNNGV. Trimming shortened V by 5 bases and J by 2 bases, and 10 bases separated the two germline ends. The CDR3 protein is CASSPSVTKNIQYF. The CDR3 bases are TGTGCCAGCAGCCCTAGCGTCACCAAAAACATTCAGTACTTC.

The chain has TRBV5-4 and TRBJ2-7; TRBD2 aligns across 7 bases. CDR3 size: 15 residues. Trimming cost V 3 bases and J 0 bases; bases outside gene matches: 6. Germline V gene lookup returns CDR1 SGHNT and CDR2 YYREEE (reference sequence). CDR3 bases: TGTGCCAGCAGCTGGGGAGGCGGGAGCTCCTACGAGCAGTACTTC. Amino acid sequence: CASSWGGGSSYEQYF.

The chain is built from TRBV5-4 and TRBJ1-2; TRBD1 matches at 7 bases. Germline CDR1 and CDR2: SGHNT and YYREEE (reference sequence). The CDR3 extends over 14 amino acids. After removal of 4 bases from V and 4 bases from J, the junction contained 7 bases not matched to a gene. CDR3 sequence (DNA): TGTGCCAGCAGCCCCGGACAGGAGACCTATGGCTACACCTTC. Its translation: CASSPGQETYGYTF. The variable domain in full, with the rest retrieved from reference TRBV5-4 and TRBJ1-2, is ETGVTQSPTHLIKTRGQQVTLRCSSQSGHNTVSWYQQALGQGPQFIFQYYREEENGRGNFPPRFSGLQFPNYSSELNVNALELDDSALYLCASSPGQETYGYTFGSGTRLTVV.

This clone was seen many times. The chain uses TRBV5-8 and TRBJ2-7, with D maybe TRBD2 (5 bases). With 0 bases removed from V and 3 bases from J, the gap between germline ends came to 16 bases. The CDR3 extends over 16 amino acids. Germline loops: CDR1 SGHTS, CDR2 YDEGEE. The CDR3 is CASSLAPGNGFYEQYF. CDR3 in DNA: TGTGCCAGCAGCTTGGCCCCGGGGAACGGGTTCTACGAGCAGTACTTC.

This chain joins TRBV7-2 and TRBJ2-5; TRBD1 might be the D (6 bases). The length of the CDR3 is 15 residues. CDR1 and CDR2 from the germline V gene are SGHTA and FQGNSA. Trimming removed 1 base at V and 1 base at J, with 10 bases between. CDR3 bases: TGTGCCAGCAGCTTAGGAGGGACATTCCAAGAGACCCAGTACTTC. Amino acids: CASSLGGTFQETQYF. Filled out from reference TRBV7-2 and TRBJ2-5, the complete variable domain reads GAGVSQSPSNKVTEKGKDVELRCDPISGHTALYWYRQSLGQGLEFLIYFQGNSAPDKSGLPSDRFSAERTGGSVSTLTIQRTQQEDSAVYLCASSLGGTFQETQYFGPGTRLLVL.

The chain couples TRBV7-3 to TRBJ2-7; D perhaps matches TRBD1 (6 bases). The V and J ends lost 0 bases and 2 bases respectively, with 14 bases between them. This CDR3 is built from 16 residues. Per the germline V gene, CDR1 is SGHTA and CDR2 is FQGTGA. CDR3 DNA: TGTGCCAGCAGCTTAACCGCCTCACAGGGAACCTACGAGCAGTACTTC. Its translation is CASSLTASQGTYEQYF. The entire variable domain, with the rest obtained from reference TRBV7-3 and TRBJ2-7, is as follows: GAGVSQTPSNKVTEKGKYVELRCDPISGHTALYWYRQSLGQGPEFLIYFQGTGAADDSGLPNDRFFAVRPEGSVSTLKIQRTERGDSAVYLCASSLTASQGTYEQYFGPGTRLTVT.

The chain employs TRBV29-1 and TRBJ2-1; the match to TRBD2 covers 10 bases. This CDR3 is 14 amino acids long. V gave up 4 bases and J gave up 9 bases; unmatched junction bases: 9. Germline loops: CDR1 SQVTM, CDR2 ANQGSEA. CDR3 sequence (DNA): TGCAGCGTTGTTGGGCTAGCGGGAGCAGGTGAGCAGTTCTTC. Protein product: CSVVGLAGAGEQFF.

The rearrangement links TRBV4-3 to TRBJ1-5, with TRBD1 as a possible D gene (5 bases). V was clipped by 0 bases and J by 7 bases, with 13 bases between them. The germline V gene encodes CDR1 LGHNA and CDR2 YSLEER. This CDR3 contains 15 residues. CDR3 bases: TGCGCCAGCAGCCAAGAGACTCGGGGGGGACAGCCCCAGCATTTT. This encodes CASSQETRGGQPQHF.

This clone was observed a handful of times. J is TRBJ2-3 and V is TRBV10-2; D call uncertain. With 3 bases removed from V and 4 bases from J, the gap between germline ends came to 8 bases. Germline values: CDR1 WSHSY, CDR2 SAAADI. The CDR3 contains 13 residues. CDR3 sequence (DNA): TGCGCCAGCAGTGACGGCAGGTCAGATACGCAGTATTTT. It codes for CASSDGRSDTQYF.

The chain links TRBV14 to TRBJ2-2, with 8 bases aligning to TRBD2. J gave up 7 bases and V 4 bases, and 8 bases lay outside the gene matches. Germline V gene data show CDR1 as SGHDN and CDR2 as FVKESK. The CDR3 has 15 residues. Here the CDR3 reads CASSPTSGKNGELFF. Here the CDR3 DNA reads TGTGCCAGCAGCCCCACTAGCGGAAAGAACGGGGAGCTGTTTTTT.

This sequence joins TRBV19 and TRBJ1-2, with a weak D call TRBD1 (6 bases). From germline, CDR1 is LNHDA and CDR2 SQIVND (reference sequence). The CDR3 extends over 14 amino acids. V gave up 2 bases and J gave up 6 bases, with 13 bases separating them. CDR3 bases: TGTGCCAGTAGTATATTTTCAGGGGTGAATGGCTACACCTTC. It codes for CASSIFSGVNGYTF.